Listed here are 30 T cell receptor beta chains from one sample, sequenced in a study of blood T cell repertoires in COVID-19. The data were produced by immunoSEQ multiplex PCR, yet TCRdb's version contains in-frame clones alone and is incomplete. This sample yields hundreds of thousands of clones, of which approximately 85% are seen a single time; roughly 4.6% belongs to the top ten. The material sequenced was peripheral blood. These receptor sequences come from a man in his fifties or sixties with active or convalescent COVID-19.

This chain links TRBV7-8 with TRBJ2-1; maybe TRBD2 (6 bases). CDR3 length equals 15 residues. The germline gives CDR1 SGHVS, CDR2 FQNEAQ. The V gene lost 5 bases and the J gene lost 6 bases, with 17 bases spanning the gap. The CDR3 here is CASSQRRDTLNEQFF. The CDR3 nucleotides are TGTGCCAGCAGCCAGAGGCGGGATACCCTCAATGAGCAGTTCTTC.

The chain is built from TRBV24-1 and TRBJ1-4; D possibly corresponds to TRBD1 (5 bases). With 3 bases removed from V and 10 bases from J, the gap between germline ends came to 11 bases. The CDR3 loop spans 13 amino acids. CDR1 is KGHDR, CDR2 SFDVKD, per germline. The chain's CDR3 is CATSDGGRGKLFF. In nucleotides, the CDR3 is TGTGCCACCAGTGATGGGGGGAGGGGAAAACTGTTTTTT.

The J gene is TRBJ1-1, the V gene TRBV11-1; D is undetermined. CDR1 SGHAT and CDR2 FQDESV come from the germline V gene (reference sequence). The CDR3 has 14 residues. V was clipped by 5 bases and J by 0 bases, with 10 bases between them. The CDR3 is CASSLVKMNTEAFF. For the CDR3, the DNA is TGTGCCAGCAGCCTCGTTAAAATGAACACTGAAGCTTTCTTT.

The chain uses TRBV6-1 and TRBJ1-1; the D gene is possibly TRBD1 (6 bases). V lost 2 bases and J 0 bases, leaving 7 bases between the germline ends. CDR3 length: 14 amino acids. Germline V gene sequence: CDR1 MNHNS, CDR2 SASEGT. The CDR3 loop is CASSEPGVNTEAFF. The DNA for the CDR3 is TGTGCCAGCAGTGAACCAGGGGTGAACACTGAAGCTTTCTTT.

In its sample, this clone was seen a few times. The rearrangement links TRBV9 to TRBJ1-2, with no clear D. The CDR3 spans 16 residues. Between the trimmed V and J ends, which lost 4 bases and 0 bases, there was a span of 16 bases. CDR1 and CDR2 from the germline V gene are SGDLS and YYNGEE. The CDR3 DNA reads as TGTGCCAGCAGCCCCCTACCGGCACAGCCTAACTATGGCTACACCTTC. Its translation: CASSPLPAQPNYGYTF.

This chain uses TRBV12-1 with TRBJ2-3; the D call in the table, TRBD2, was not verified against the DNA. TRBV12-1 is designated a pseudogene. This CDR3 spans 17 amino acids. CDR3 sequence reads: CASSFGGGRDRTDTQYF. As DNA, the CDR3 is TGTGCCAGCAGCTTTGGGGGCGGGAGAGACCGAACAGATACGCAGTATTTT.

This chain uses TRBV4-2 with TRBJ1-2; 10 bases fit TRBD1. Germline lookup yields CDR1 LGHNA and CDR2 YNFKEQ. Losses at the gene ends were 1 base for V and 9 bases for J; bases not matched to a gene: 2. There are 13 residues in the CDR3. The CDR3 region has the DNA TGTGCCAGCAGCCAAGGGGACAGGGGAAGCTACACCTTC. Translation gives CASSQGDRGSYTF.

This clone was seen a single time. This rearrangement joins TRBV5-1 to TRBJ1-1, with TRBD1 identical over 8 bases. Germline lookup yields CDR1 SGHRS and CDR2 YFSETQ. CDR3 length: 15 amino acids. The V gene end was trimmed by 0 bases and the J gene end by 4 bases; junction bases not matched to a gene: 5. The CDR3 is CASSLGDRRGTEAFF. CDR3 bases: TGCGCCAGCAGCTTGGGGGACAGGAGGGGCACTGAAGCTTTCTTT.

The gene calls are TRBV7-8 and TRBJ2-7; 14 bases line up with TRBD2. This CDR3 contains 16 residues. The germline CDR1 and CDR2 sequences are SGHVS and FQNEAQ. The trim removed 5 bases at V and 3 bases at J, leaving 6 bases unmatched. CDR3 nucleotide sequence: TGTGCCAGCAGCCTTGCAGGGACTAGCGGGAGCTACGAGCAGTACTTC. Encoded protein: CASSLAGTSGSYEQYF.

DNA of the CDR3: TGTGCCAGTAGTATTATGTTCCAGGCTAACGAGCAGTACTTC. Encoded protein: CASSIMFQANEQYF. V and J are TRBV19 and TRBJ2-7; D gene unclear. V was pared by 3 bases and J by 5 bases, with 14 bases between. The CDR3 has 14 residues. Germline V lookup: CDR1 LNHDA, CDR2 SQIVND (reference sequence).

Here the CDR3 reads CASSGAEGATQYF. CDR3 in DNA: TGTGCCAGCAGCGGGGCGGAAGGCGCGACCCAGTACTTC. The chain recombines TRBV5-4 with TRBJ2-5; the D gene is possibly TRBD1 (5 bases). Germline V gene lookup returns CDR1 SGHNT and CDR2 YYREEE (reference sequence). Trimming pared 4 bases from V and 7 bases from J, leaving 14 bases between. The CDR3 totals 13 residues. The full variable domain, rest sourced from reference TRBV5-4 and TRBJ2-5, is ETGVTQSPTHLIKTRGQQVTLRCSSQSGHNTVSWYQQALGQGPQFIFQYYREEENGRGNFPPRFSGLQFPNYSSELNVNALELDDSALYLCASSGAEGATQYFGPGTRLLVL.

The rearrangement uses TRBV7-9 and TRBJ1-1; D gene unclear. Trimming stripped 6 bases from V and 1 base from J, with 9 bases between. The germline V gene encodes CDR1 SEHNR and CDR2 FQNEAQ (reference sequence). CDR3 size: 13 residues. CDR3 DNA: TGTGCCAGCAGTAATACAAAGAACACTGAAGCTTTCTTT. The encoded protein is CASSNTKNTEAFF.

This chain links TRBV27 with TRBJ2-7, with TRBD2 matching over 13 bases. CDR3 length equals 16 residues. The V gene end was trimmed by 0 bases and the J gene end by 7 bases; junction bases not matched to a gene: 6. Germline values: CDR1 MNHEY, CDR2 SMNVEV (reference sequence). CDR3 sequence: CASSLSGLAGAGEQYF. The CDR3 bases are TGTGCCAGCAGTTTATCAGGACTAGCGGGAGCGGGTGAGCAGTACTTC.

The chain joins TRBV4-1 to TRBJ1-1; perhaps TRBD1 as D (5 bases). With 5 bases removed from V and 4 bases from J, the gap between germline ends came to 8 bases. The CDR3 is 12 amino acids. Germline V gene data show CDR1 as MGHRA and CDR2 as YSYEKL. The CDR3 region has the DNA TGCGCCAGCAGCGGGGGAGGCACTGAAGCTTTCTTT. This sequence encodes CASSGGGTEAFF.

CDR3 protein: CAWSPYENTEAFF. The CDR3 nucleotides read TGTGCCTGGAGTCCCTACGAGAACACTGAAGCTTTCTTT. The V call is TRBV30, the J call TRBJ1-1, with D unresolved. The CDR3 is 13 amino acids. Germline CDR1 and CDR2: GTSNPN and SVGIG (reference sequence). Deletions cut 2 bases from V and 1 base from J, with 8 bases between.

V is TRBV27 and J is TRBJ1-2; 7 bases map to TRBD1. Germline CDR1 reads MNHEY; CDR2 reads SMNVEV (reference sequence). V lost 2 bases to trimming and J lost 1 base; unmatched junction nucleotides: 10. The CDR3 extends over 17 amino acids. This CDR3 is CASSLMARTGDNYGYTF. CDR3 nucleotide sequence: TGTGCCAGCAGTTTAATGGCGCGGACAGGCGATAACTATGGCTACACCTTC.

This chain connects TRBV18 to TRBJ1-1; D is perhaps TRBD1 (6 bases). The CDR3 has 13 residues. The germline V and J ends were trimmed by 4 bases and 4 bases, with 10 bases remaining between them. Per the germline V gene, CDR1 is KGHSH and CDR2 is LQKENI. This CDR3 is CASSLQQGTEAFF. As DNA, the CDR3 is TGTGCCAGCTCACTACAACAGGGCACTGAAGCTTTCTTT.

The genes are TRBV5-1 and TRBJ1-2; 7 nucleotides agree with TRBD1. Trimming at V came to 3 bases and at J to 6 bases, leaving 14 bases not matched to a gene. The CDR3 spans 16 residues. The germline V gene has CDR1 SGHRS and CDR2 YFSETQ. DNA of the CDR3: TGCGCCAGCAGCTCTAACCCCGGGACAGTATTTCATGGCTACACCTTC. Its translation is CASSSNPGTVFHGYTF.

This clone was counted a few times. The V and J genes are TRBV28 and TRBJ1-2; the match to TRBD1 covers 7 bases. The junction had 10 bases not matched to a gene; V was cut back by 6 bases and J by 0 bases. Germline assignment: CDR1 MDHEN and CDR2 SYDVKM. The CDR3 loop spans 16 amino acids. CDR3 DNA sequence: TGTGCCAGCAGCTACCAGGGGGGCAGAGCTAACTATGGCTACACCTTC. It codes for CASSYQGGRANYGYTF.

The V and J genes are TRBV4-1 and TRBJ2-7, with D possibly TRBD1 on 6 matching bases. Germline CDR1 reads MGHRA; CDR2 reads YSYEKL. V was pared by 5 bases and J by 2 bases, with 16 bases between. The CDR3 extends over 15 amino acids. This CDR3 is CASSIGPDRPYEQYF. In nucleotides, the CDR3 is TGCGCCAGCAGCATAGGCCCCGACAGGCCCTACGAGCAGTACTTC.

The DNA of the CDR3 is TGTGCCAGCAGTTTCAGGCAAACCGGCTATGGCTACACCTTC. It translates to CASSFRQTGYGYTF. The chain is built from TRBV27 and TRBJ1-2; D is undetermined. Looked up from germline, CDR1 is MNHEY and CDR2 is SMNVEV (reference sequence). V lost 3 bases and J lost 4, with 12 bases in between. The CDR3 totals 14 residues.

This clone was detected only once. V usage is TRBV19 and J usage is TRBJ1-2; D is undetermined. CDR1 is LNHDA and CDR2 is SQIVND in the germline V gene (reference sequence). V lost 1 base and J 5 bases, leaving 8 bases between the germline ends. The CDR3 is 13 amino acids. CDR3 DNA sequence: TGTGCCAGTAGTATAGGGGCCCGATATGGCTACACCTTC. It yields the protein CASSIGARYGYTF.

The rearrangement links TRBV10-3 to TRBJ1-1; no clear D gene. This CDR3 comprises 14 residues. Trimming removed 7 bases from V and 1 base from J, with 13 bases in between. Germline V gene sequence: CDR1 ENHRY, CDR2 SYGVKD. The CDR3 sequence is CAITVSGGNTEAFF. The DNA for the CDR3 is TGTGCCATCACCGTCTCTGGCGGGAACACTGAAGCTTTCTTT.

The genes are TRBV27 and TRBJ2-7; 12 nucleotides agree with TRBD2. The V and J ends lost 5 bases and 1 base, in that order; junction bases with no gene match: 3. The CDR3 runs 15 residues. In germline, CDR1 is MNHEY, CDR2 SMNVEV (reference sequence). The CDR3 nucleotides are TGTGCCAGCAGTCGGACTAGCGGGAAATCCTACGAGCAGTACTTC. It yields the protein CASSRTSGKSYEQYF.

This sequence joins TRBV5-6 and TRBJ2-7; D not resolved. CDR1 and CDR2 from the germline V gene are SGHDT and YYEEEE. The CDR3 runs 15 residues. V lost 3 bases to trimming and J lost 0 bases, with 13 bases between them. The CDR3 DNA sequence: TGTGCCAGCAGCTGGCGAGGTACAAGCTCCTACGAGCAGTACTTC. Amino acid sequence: CASSWRGTSSYEQYF.

The chain uses TRBV6-1 and TRBJ2-1; a weak D match, TRBD2 (5 bases). The CDR3 is 14 amino acids. Germline V gives CDR1 MNHNS, CDR2 SASEGT. V gave up 1 base and J gave up 6 bases, with 10 bases separating them. The CDR3 sequence: CASSEGSGGNEQFF. The CDR3 bases are TGTGCCAGCAGTGAAGGGAGCGGCGGCAATGAGCAGTTCTTC.

This clone was observed a handful of times. The chain carries TRBV4-2 and TRBJ2-7, with 9 positions matching TRBD2. Germline CDR1 is LGHNA and CDR2 is YNFKEQ. V was clipped by 0 bases and J by 2 bases; unmatched bases: 5. There are 16 residues in the CDR3. CDR3 region: CASSQDMASGTYEQYF. CDR3 nucleotides: TGTGCCAGCAGCCAAGATATGGCTAGCGGGACCTACGAGCAGTACTTC.

This chain links TRBV15 with TRBJ2-7, with TRBD1 as a possible D gene (6 bases). CDR1 is LNHNV, CDR2 YYDKDF, per germline (reference sequence). The V end was cut by 0 bases, the J end by 7 bases, with 10 bases between. This CDR3 is 13 amino acids long. CDR3 DNA sequence: TGTGCCACCAGCAGAGATCAGGGGTGGGAGCAGTACTTC. Encoded protein: CATSRDQGWEQYF.

The chain is built from TRBV6-5 and TRBJ1-1; 8 bases are shared with TRBD1. Germline CDR1 is MNHEY and CDR2 is SVGAGI. CDR3 length: 13 residues. J lost 1 base, V lost 6 bases, and 1 base had no gene match. The CDR3 DNA reads TGTGCCAGCAGCGGACAGGGGAACACTGAAGCTTTCTTT. It codes for CASSGQGNTEAFF.

The chain has TRBV2 and TRBJ2-7; 7 nucleotides line up with TRBD2. Germline CDR1 and CDR2: SNHLY and FYNNEI. Trimming took 1 base from V and 2 from J; bases not matched to a gene: 11. This CDR3 is built from 17 residues. In DNA form, the CDR3 reads TGTGCCAGCAGTGAAGACCCCTCGCGGCGGGGGACCTACGAGCAGTACTTC. Amino acids: CASSEDPSRRGTYEQYF.